The 4 T cell receptor beta chains in this list originate from one sample, sequenced in a study of blood T cell repertoires in COVID-19. Measured with immunoSEQ multiplex PCR; TCRdb has only the in-frame clones, and not every one. Of 150,000 or so clones in the sample, about 85% were seen once. The sequencing sample was made of peripheral blood. These receptors were collected from a human donor with acute or convalescent COVID-19. The donor label of this sample is uncertain.

The chain couples TRBV12-5 to TRBJ1-2; maybe TRBD1 (6 bases). The CDR3 runs to 13 residues. The ends were cut back, 2 bases at V and 8 bases at J, with 12 bases in the middle. Germline-derived CDR1 and CDR2 are LGHNT and FRNRAP. CDR3 residues: CASGLHRVGGYTF. The CDR3 DNA reads as TGTGCTAGTGGTTTGCACAGGGTGGGGGGCTACACCTTC.

Concerning this clone: A read error may produce the germline difference seen at one junction end. The J gene is TRBJ2-4, the V gene TRBV27; 9 nucleotides match TRBD2. This CDR3 has 14 amino acids. The germline V gene encodes CDR1 MNHEY and CDR2 SMNVEV (reference sequence). CDR3 region: CASSSGLAQNIQYF. CDR3 in DNA: TGTGCCAGCAGTTCGGGACTAGCCCAAAACATTCAGTACTTC.

The chain is built from TRBV18 and TRBJ1-5; weak D call: TRBD1 (5 bases). The V end lost 5 bases, the J end lost 4 bases, and 9 bases lay between the germline ends. The CDR3 is 13 amino acids. The V gene's germline CDR1 is KGHSH and CDR2 LQKENI. The CDR3 loop reads CASSGATNQPQHF. The DNA of the CDR3 is TGTGCCAGCTCAGGGGCGACAAATCAGCCCCAGCATTTT.

The chain uses TRBV9 and TRBJ1-1; 9 bases fit TRBD1. This CDR3 is built from 18 residues. Trimming at V came to 4 bases and at J to 1 base, leaving 14 bases not matched to a gene. CDR1 is SGDLS and CDR2 is YYNGEE in the germline V gene. CDR3 region: CASSKIGQGTRGNTEAFF. The CDR3 nucleotides read TGTGCCAGCAGCAAAATCGGACAGGGGACACGAGGGAACACTGAAGCTTTCTTT.